The 21 T cell receptor beta chains presented below share a single source sample, sequenced in a study of cytomegalovirus exposure and HLA in healthy donors. Assay: immunoSEQ multiplex PCR; the TCRdb copy retains only in-frame clones and omits some. The repertoire holds around 300,000 clones, with 88% as singletons. Sequenced input: PBMCs. These receptors originate from a woman under 30 in good health and CMV-seronegative.

This chain links TRBV30 with TRBJ2-2; 7 bases fit TRBD1. Germline-derived CDR1 and CDR2 are GTSNPN and SVGIG (reference sequence). CDR3 length: 14 amino acids. J was trimmed by 4 bases and V by 3 bases; bases with no gene match: 5. The CDR3 DNA sequence: TGTGCCTGGAGAGGACAGGCCTTCACCGGGGAGCTGTTTTTT. Translating it yields CAWRGQAFTGELFF. Using reference TRBV30 and TRBJ2-2 for the parts outside the CDR3, the full variable domain is SQTIHQWPATLVQPVGSPLSLECTVEGTSNPNLYWYRQAAGRGLQLLFYSVGIGQISSEVPQNLSASRPQDRQFILSSKKLLLSDSGFYLCAWRGQAFTGELFFGEGSRLTVL.

The chain combines TRBV27 with TRBJ1-1, with 7 positions matching TRBD1. Germline loops: CDR1 MNHEY, CDR2 SMNVEV (reference sequence). This CDR3 comprises 12 residues. Trimming took 5 bases from V and 7 from J; bases not matched to a gene: 4. CDR3 nucleotides: TGTGCCAGCAGTCGAGGGGGCAGTGAAGCTTTCTTT. Protein: CASSRGGSEAFF.

DNA for the CDR3: TGTGCCAGCAGCTTGAGTGTGAACACTGAAGCTTTCTTT. Translating gives CASSLSVNTEAFF. This chain joins TRBV13 and TRBJ1-1, with unresolved D. Germline assignment: CDR1 PRHDT and CDR2 FYEKMQ (reference sequence). Trimming left V 3 bases short and J 0 bases short, with 5 bases between. The CDR3 spans 13 residues.

J is TRBJ2-7 and V is TRBV27; tentatively, D is TRBD2 (5 bases). Germline CDR1 reads MNHEY; CDR2 reads SMNVEV (reference sequence). The germline V and J ends were trimmed by 4 bases and 2 bases, with 12 bases remaining between them. CDR3 length: 14 amino acids. CDR3 coding DNA: TGTGCCAGCAGTTCTTTTCCGGGAACCTACGAGCAGTACTTC. Translating it yields CASSSFPGTYEQYF.

This CDR3 is CASSPRKGGNQPQHF. DNA for the CDR3: TGCGCCAGCAGCCCAAGGAAGGGGGGCAATCAGCCCCAGCATTTT. J is TRBJ1-5 and V is TRBV4-1; D might be TRBD1 (6 bases). V lost 4 bases and J 2 bases, leaving 12 bases between the germline ends. Per the germline V gene, CDR1 is MGHRA and CDR2 is YSYEKL. The CDR3 is 15 residues long.

This CDR3 is CASSYSRGAEAFF. The CDR3 coding sequence is TGTGCCAGCAGTTACAGCAGGGGAGCTGAAGCTTTCTTT. The V gene is TRBV6-5, the J gene TRBJ1-1; a possible D gene is TRBD1 (6 bases). Germline V CDR1 and CDR2: MNHEY, SVGAGI. The V end lost 2 bases, the J end lost 6 bases, and 10 bases lay between the germline ends. The CDR3 has 13 residues.

The J gene is TRBJ1-1, the V gene TRBV27; 8 bases are a match to TRBD1. The CDR3 loop spans 15 amino acids. Germline trimming cut 2 bases from V and 6 bases from J; bases unmatched to any gene: 8. Germline CDR1 and CDR2: MNHEY and SMNVEV (reference sequence). DNA for the CDR3: TGTGCCAGCAGTTTAACCCCGGACAGGGTCCCTGAAGCTTTCTTT. It encodes CASSLTPDRVPEAFF.

The chain joins TRBV27 to TRBJ2-7, with D unclear. The CDR3 contains 16 residues. Germline V lookup: CDR1 MNHEY, CDR2 SMNVEV (reference sequence). The germline V and J ends were trimmed by 3 bases and 2 bases, with 17 bases remaining between them. Here the CDR3 reads CASSFLVSGLTYEQYF. In DNA, the CDR3 is TGTGCCAGCAGTTTCCTCGTGTCAGGCCTAACCTACGAGCAGTACTTC.

The chain has TRBV28 and TRBJ2-7; D possibly corresponds to TRBD2 (5 bases). CDR3 length: 14 amino acids. Germline CDR1 and CDR2: MDHEN and SYDVKM. V shed 5 bases and J shed 1 base, with 12 bases lying between them. This CDR3 is CASSPLANSYEQYF. Here the CDR3 DNA reads TGTGCCAGCAGTCCCTTAGCGAATTCCTACGAGCAGTACTTC. Full variable domain (missing parts from reference TRBV28 and TRBJ2-7): DVKVTQSSRYLVKRTGEKVFLECVQDMDHENMFWYRQDPGLGLRLIYFSYDVKMKEKGDIPEGYSVSREKKERFSLILESASTNQTSMYLCASSPLANSYEQYFGPGTRLTVT.

This clone was observed once. The gene calls are TRBV10-3 and TRBJ2-7; 9 bases line up with TRBD2. J gave up 2 bases and V 8 bases, and 7 bases lay outside the gene matches. This CDR3 has 14 amino acids. Germline assignment: CDR1 ENHRY and CDR2 SYGVKD. CDR3 in amino acids: CAIGGTSRTYEQYF. The CDR3 coding sequence is TGTGCCATCGGGGGGACTAGCCGAACCTACGAGCAGTACTTC.

This sequence joins TRBV9 and TRBJ2-5; the D gene is possibly TRBD2 (5 bases). CDR3 length: 16 amino acids. Trimming took 4 bases from V and 0 from J, leaving 16 bases between them. Germline CDR1 is SGDLS and CDR2 is YYNGEE. The CDR3 here is CASSPGVLYNQETQYF. In DNA, the CDR3 is TGTGCCAGCAGCCCCGGGGTACTATACAACCAAGAGACCCAGTACTTC.

V is TRBV6-6 and J is TRBJ1-5; possibly TRBD1 for D (5 bases). The CDR3 extends over 15 amino acids. Germline assignment: CDR1 MNHNY and CDR2 SVGAGI (reference sequence). The V gene lost 6 bases and the J gene lost 0 bases, with 12 bases spanning the gap. CDR3 bases: TGTGCCAGCAGCTCGACAGCTTATAGCAATCAGCCCCAGCATTTT. Its translation is CASSSTAYSNQPQHF.

V is TRBV7-2 and J is TRBJ1-1, with unresolved D. V shed 4 bases and J shed 1 base, with 13 bases lying between them. The CDR3 loop spans 15 amino acids. The V gene's germline CDR1 is SGHTA and CDR2 FQGNSA. This CDR3 is CASSSRNYGNTEAFF. CDR3 coding DNA: TGTGCCAGCAGCTCACGCAACTACGGGAACACTGAAGCTTTCTTT.

This chain uses TRBV9 with TRBJ2-1; D is perhaps TRBD2 (6 bases). Between the trimmed V and J ends, which lost 0 bases and 4 bases, there was a span of 17 bases. The CDR3 spans 17 residues. The germline gives CDR1 SGDLS, CDR2 YYNGEE. Here the CDR3 reads CASSVERAGLNYNEQFF. CDR3 in DNA: TGTGCCAGCAGCGTAGAAAGGGCTGGACTAAATTACAATGAGCAGTTCTTC.

The V call is TRBV5-6, the J call TRBJ2-1; D uncertain. Germline V gene sequence: CDR1 SGHDT, CDR2 YYEEEE. The CDR3 extends over 13 amino acids. Deletions cut 2 bases from V and 6 bases from J, with 9 bases between. The CDR3: CASSFIAFNEQFF. The DNA of the CDR3 is TGTGCCAGCAGCTTTATAGCATTCAATGAGCAGTTCTTC.

The chain employs TRBV28 and TRBJ1-5, with a weak D call TRBD1 (5 bases). The V gene's germline CDR1 is MDHEN and CDR2 SYDVKM. V was shortened by 1 base and J by 6 bases, with 7 bases between the two germline ends. The CDR3 contains 13 residues. CDR3 DNA: TGTGCCAGCAGTTTATTAGGGGCTCAGCCCCAGCATTTT. Its protein is CASSLLGAQPQHF.

This clone came up a few times. J is TRBJ1-1 and V is TRBV7-3; D unclear. Trimming removed 2 bases from V and 0 bases from J, with 4 bases in between. This CDR3 region has 13 residues. From germline, CDR1 is SGHTA and CDR2 FQGTGA. CDR3 nucleotide sequence: TGTGCCAGCAGCTTATACTTGAACACTGAAGCTTTCTTT. Translating it yields CASSLYLNTEAFF.

The V gene is TRBV6-5, the J gene TRBJ2-5, with D possibly TRBD1 on 5 matching bases. This CDR3 is built from 15 residues. Germline V CDR1 and CDR2: MNHEY, SVGAGI. Trimming stripped 1 base from V and 5 bases from J, with 14 bases between. CDR3 region: CASSYLGVKPETQYF. CDR3 nucleotide sequence: TGTGCCAGCAGTTACTTAGGGGTGAAGCCGGAGACCCAGTACTTC.

This clone was found a few times. The rearrangement links TRBV28 to TRBJ2-7; D gene uncertain. Germline V gene data show CDR1 as MDHEN and CDR2 as SYDVKM. The CDR3 contains 12 residues. Trimming removed 7 bases at V and 7 bases at J, with 14 bases between. CDR3: CASNGRPNEQYF. DNA for the CDR3: TGTGCCAGCAATGGCAGGCCAAATGAGCAGTACTTC.

The chain uses TRBV9 and TRBJ2-3; a weak D match, TRBD1 (6 bases). Between the trimmed V and J ends, which lost 6 bases and 0 bases, there was a span of 32 bases. This CDR3 is 21 amino acids long. Germline CDR1 reads SGDLS; CDR2 reads YYNGEE. The CDR3, as DNA: TGTGCCAGCACCGACAGGCCCCTAGAACCAAAACAAGTCCCTAGCACAGATACGCAGTATTTT. Its protein product is CASTDRPLEPKQVPSTDTQYF.

A single count supports this clone. The V gene is TRBV4-1, the J gene TRBJ1-1; D may be TRBD1 (6 bases). Germline V lookup: CDR1 MGHRA, CDR2 YSYEKL. V was trimmed by 4 bases and J by 5 bases, leaving 11 bases between them. The CDR3 has 13 residues. In nucleotides, the CDR3 is TGCGCCAGCAGCCGGGAAGGGGGAACTGAAGCTTTCTTT. It encodes CASSREGGTEAFF.